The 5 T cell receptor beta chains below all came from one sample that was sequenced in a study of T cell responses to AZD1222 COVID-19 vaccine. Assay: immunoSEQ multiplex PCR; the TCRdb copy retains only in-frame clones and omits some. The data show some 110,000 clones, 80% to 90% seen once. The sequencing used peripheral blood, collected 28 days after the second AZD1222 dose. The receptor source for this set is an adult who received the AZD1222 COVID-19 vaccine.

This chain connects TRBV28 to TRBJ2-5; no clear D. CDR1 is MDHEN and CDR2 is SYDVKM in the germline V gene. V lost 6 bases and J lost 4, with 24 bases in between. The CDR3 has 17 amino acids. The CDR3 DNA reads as TGTGCCAGCAGGAAGCCTCTAAATCCGATGAATTCAGAGACCCAGTACTTC. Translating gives CASRKPLNPMNSETQYF.

CDR3 amino acids: CASSLEGAGELFF. The CDR3 region has the DNA TGTGCCAGCAGTTTAGAAGGGGCCGGGGAGCTGTTTTTT. The chain links TRBV12-3 or TRBV12-4 to TRBJ2-2; the D gene is possibly TRBD1 (5 bases). V lost 1 base and J 6 bases, leaving 6 bases between the germline ends. The length of the CDR3 is 13 residues.

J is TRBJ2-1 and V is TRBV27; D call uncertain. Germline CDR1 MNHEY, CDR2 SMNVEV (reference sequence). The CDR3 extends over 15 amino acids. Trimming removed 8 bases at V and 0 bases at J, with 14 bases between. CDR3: CASCILGSSYNEQFF. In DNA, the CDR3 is TGTGCCAGCTGTATCCTTGGCAGCTCCTACAATGAGCAGTTCTTC.

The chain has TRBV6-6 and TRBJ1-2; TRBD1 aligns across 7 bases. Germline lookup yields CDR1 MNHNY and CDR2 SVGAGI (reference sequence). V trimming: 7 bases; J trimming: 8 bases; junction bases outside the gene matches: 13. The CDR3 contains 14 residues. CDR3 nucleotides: TGTGCCAGCAAACAAACCCCCGGGACAGAGGGCTACACCTTC. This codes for CASKQTPGTEGYTF.

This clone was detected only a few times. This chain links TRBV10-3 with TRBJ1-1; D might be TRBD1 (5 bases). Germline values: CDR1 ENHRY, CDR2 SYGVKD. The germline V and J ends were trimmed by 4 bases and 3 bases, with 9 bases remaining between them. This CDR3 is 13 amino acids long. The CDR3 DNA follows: TGTGCCATCAGTGTGGGGGAACACACTGAAGCTTTCTTT. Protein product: CAISVGEHTEAFF.